What follows are 21 T cell receptor beta chains derived from one specimen sequenced in a study of prognosis after radiotherapy for stage I lung cancer. The TCR beta CDR3 region was amplified from genomic DNA, with two rounds of multiplex PCR being used for the amplification. Specific primers for each TRBV and TRBJ gene were what first-round PCR used. Each CDR3 protein gets one entry after TCRdb re-called the multiplex PCR reads with MiXCR. The data contain fewer than 15,000 distinct CDR3 sequences, 47% of them singletons. The sequences come from PBMCs, collected before or after stereotactic body radiation therapy (not recorded which). Receptors were obtained from a donor aged 50 or older with non-small cell lung cancer.

This clonotype is judged medium-sized. The chain joins TRBV6-1 to TRBJ1-4, with TRBD1 matching over 8 bases. J was trimmed by 7 bases and V by 8 bases; bases with no gene match: 6. CDR1 and CDR2 (germline): MNHNS, SASEGT. The CDR3 is 13 residues long. The CDR3 DNA sequence: TGTGCCAGCGACAGGGGATCGAGTGAAAAACTGTTTTTT. Protein: CASDRGSSEKLFF.

This clonotype was detected only once. The chain carries TRBV30 and TRBJ1-1, with TRBD1 as a possible D gene (5 bases). V lost 5 bases, J lost 4 bases, and 17 bases lay in between. In germline, CDR1 is GTSNPN, CDR2 SVGIG (reference sequence). This CDR3 is built from 14 residues. The CDR3 loop reads CAWCSGGLRTEAFF. The CDR3, as DNA: TGTGCCTGGTGCTCGGGGGGTCTCCGCACTGAAGCTTTCTTT.

In its sample, this clonotype was seen many times. The chain employs TRBV7-9 and TRBJ2-6, with TRBD1 matching over 8 bases. The V gene end was trimmed by 6 bases and the J gene end by 0 bases; junction bases not matched to a gene: 13. This CDR3 contains 19 residues. Germline loops: CDR1 SEHNR, CDR2 FQNEAQ (reference sequence). The CDR3 bases are TGTGCCAGCAGTCCTCTAACCGGGACAGGAAACTCTGGGGCCAACGTCCTGACTTTC. Residues: CASSPLTGTGNSGANVLTF.

About this clonotype: The likely explanation is a read error, given a far larger clone one base away. J is TRBJ2-5 and V is TRBV7-9; D may be TRBD2 (6 bases). The CDR3 extends over 12 amino acids. The V gene lost 5 bases and the J gene lost 5 bases, with 9 bases spanning the gap. CDR1 SEHNR and CDR2 FQNEAQ come from the germline V gene (reference sequence). DNA of the CDR3: TGTGCCAGCAGCCCCCGGGGGGAGACCCAGTACTTC. Its protein is CASSPRGETQYF. The full variable domain, with the rest looked up from reference TRBV7-9 and TRBJ2-5, is DTGVSQNPRHKITKRGQNVTFRCDPISEHNRLYWYRQTLGQGPEFLTYFQNEAQLEKSRLLSDRFSAERPKGSFSTLEIQRTEQGDSAMYLCASSPRGETQYFGPGTRLLVL.

The chain carries TRBV6-5 and TRBJ1-5; no clear D gene. Germline CDR1 and CDR2: MNHEY and SVGAGI. V dropped 2 bases and J dropped 9 bases, with 8 bases sitting between them. The CDR3 length is 12 residues. In nucleotides, the CDR3 is TGTGCCAGCAGTTACGAGAGGGCGCCCCAGCATTTT. Its protein is CASSYERAPQHF.

In the case of this clonotype: This sequence may be a read error, since a much larger clone differs from it by one base. The chain has TRBV7-9 and TRBJ1-1; D is unclear. CDR1 and CDR2 from the germline V gene are SEHNR and FQNEAQ (reference sequence). The CDR3 totals 15 residues. The CDR3 DNA reads as TGTGCCAACAGCTTAGTTAAGAAATCGAACACTGAAGCTTTCTTT. Amino acids: CANSLVKKSNTEAFF.

This clonotype was observed at least ten times. V gene TRBV6-2 or TRBV6-3 combines with J gene TRBJ1-4; no firm D call. V shed 8 bases and J shed 8 bases, with 21 bases lying between them. This CDR3 spans 15 amino acids. CDR1 MNHEY and CDR2 SVGEGT come from the germline V gene. CDR3 residues: CASGRDPPIGEKLFF. Written as DNA, the CDR3 is TGTGCCAGCGGTAGAGACCCCCCAATAGGCGAAAAACTGTTTTTT.

About this clonotype: A far larger clone is just one base off, so this is likely a read error. V is TRBV20-1 and J is TRBJ2-1; 8 bases map to TRBD1. This CDR3 has 12 residues. The germline V gene has CDR1 DFQATT and CDR2 SNEGSKA (reference sequence). CDR3 amino acids: CSATAGGSKQSF. CDR3 coding DNA: TGCAGCGCGACCGCAGGGGGCAGTAAGCAGTCCTTC.

This clonotype was detected only once. The V call is TRBV28, the J call TRBJ1-5; maybe TRBD1 (5 bases). Germline V gene lookup returns CDR1 MDHEN and CDR2 SYDVKM. The V and J ends lost 6 bases and 3 bases respectively, with 21 bases between them. CDR3 size: 17 residues. CDR3 residues: CASSLESKRQHNQPQHF. CDR3 DNA sequence: TGTGCCAGCAGCTTGGAGAGTAAGCGACAGCACAATCAGCCCCAGCATTTT.

This clonotype was counted a few times. The likely explanation is a read error, given a far larger clone one base away. This sequence joins TRBV6-2 or TRBV6-3 and TRBJ2-1; no reliable D call. V lost 2 bases, J lost 0 bases, and 11 bases lay in between. The CDR3 loop spans 16 amino acids. The germline gives CDR1 MNHEY, CDR2 SVGEGT. The CDR3 sequence: CASSYVQVTSYNEQFF. In DNA, the CDR3 is TGTGCCAGCAGTTACGTCCAGGTGACCTCCTACAATGAGCAGTTCTTC.

Note on this clonotype: One end of the junction does not line up with germline, which may come from a read error. V and J are TRBV6-4 and TRBJ1-2, with 9 bases identical to TRBD1. CDR1 is MRHNA and CDR2 is SNTAGT in the germline V gene. The CDR3 is 14 residues long. The CDR3 reads CAISPWGTGFGYTF. The CDR3, as DNA: TGTGCCATCAGTCCCTGGGGGACAGGGTTTGGCTACACCTTC.

The chain has TRBV5-1 and TRBJ2-3; 9 bases agree with TRBD1. V lost 0 bases and J lost 13; bases outside the gene matches: 12. The CDR3 has 15 residues. CDR1 is SGHRS, CDR2 YFSETQ, per germline. CDR3 sequence (DNA): TGCGCCAGCAGCTTGGAACAGGGGGCGAGAACAGATAAGTATTTT. It translates to CASSLEQGARTDKYF. Variable domain in full (rest from reference TRBV5-1 and TRBJ2-3): KAGVTQTPRYLIKTRGQQVTLSCSPISGHRSVSWYQQTPGQGLQFLFEYFSETQRNKGNFPGRFSGRQFSNSRSEMNVSTLELGDSALYLCASSLEQGARTDKYFGPGTRLTVL.

The chain employs TRBV11-2 and TRBJ1-5; possible D gene TRBD1, 5 bases. Trimming left V 0 bases short and J 2 bases short, with 8 bases between. The CDR3 has 15 residues. In germline, CDR1 is SGHAT, CDR2 FQNNGV. CDR3 bases: TGTGCCAGCAGCTTAGAGGGGGGGGGCAATCAGCCCCAGCATTTT. Translating gives CASSLEGGGNQPQHF.

The chain has TRBV9 and TRBJ2-6, with D possibly being TRBD2 (5 bases). The length of the CDR3 is 17 residues. The V gene lost 1 base and the J gene lost 4 bases, with 15 bases spanning the gap. The germline gives CDR1 SGDLS, CDR2 YYNGEE. This chain's CDR3 is CASSVCHEGSGANVLTF. CDR3 sequence (DNA): TGTGCCAGCAGCGTATGTCACGAGGGCTCCGGGGCCAACGTCCTGACTTTC.

The V call is TRBV20-1, the J call TRBJ2-5; D is ambiguous. This CDR3 region has 10 residues. Germline V gives CDR1 DFQATT, CDR2 SNEGSKA (reference sequence). Trimming cost V 5 bases and J 3 bases, with 4 bases left between them. The chain's CDR3 is CSAHEETQYF. CDR3 bases: TGCAGTGCTCATGAAGAGACCCAGTACTTC.

The chain links TRBV5-1 to TRBJ2-1, with D unclear. Germline V gene data show CDR1 as SGHRS and CDR2 as YFSETQ. The CDR3 spans 13 residues. Trimming removed 1 base from V and 5 bases from J, with 7 bases in between. CDR3 nucleotides: TGCGCCAGCAGCTTGTCCCAAAACAATGAGCAGTTCTTC. Translated, it gives CASSLSQNNEQFF.

In the case of this clonotype: Compared with germline, one end of the junction differs, possibly owing to a read error. The genes are TRBV6-1 and TRBJ1-5, with D perhaps TRBD1 (6 bases). The germline gives CDR1 MNHNS, CDR2 SASEGT. The length of the CDR3 is 13 residues. For the CDR3, the DNA is TGTGCCAGCCACGAAGGGGGGGTCCAGCCCCCGCATTTT. As protein: CASHEGGVQPPHF.

This clonotype is categorized as medium-sized. This chain links TRBV6-2 or TRBV6-3 with TRBJ2-7; D remains ambiguous. The CDR3 runs to 13 residues. Germline V gene sequence: CDR1 MNHEY, CDR2 SVGEGT. Trimming shortened V by 5 bases and J by 2 bases, and 10 bases separated the two germline ends. This CDR3 is CASSVGGPYEQYF. CDR3 DNA: TGTGCCAGCAGTGTGGGTGGTCCCTACGAGCAGTACTTC.

This clonotype is termed medium-sized (0.01 to 0.1%). This sequence joins TRBV28 and TRBJ1-2; D is ambiguous. This CDR3 comprises 13 residues. V gave up 4 bases and J gave up 8 bases, with 14 bases separating them. Germline loops: CDR1 MDHEN, CDR2 SYDVKM. CDR3 DNA sequence: TGTGCCAGCAGTTATATGAAGAAAGGGGGCTACACCTTC. As protein: CASSYMKKGGYTF.

This clonotype has at least ten counts. This chain uses TRBV15 with TRBJ1-2, with unresolved D. CDR1 is LNHNV and CDR2 is YYDKDF in the germline V gene (reference sequence). CDR3 length: 14 residues. Trimming pared 0 bases from V and 3 bases from J, leaving 8 bases between. CDR3 DNA sequence: TGTGCCACCAGCAGAGATAGGACCTACTATGGCTACACCTTC. It translates to CATSRDRTYYGYTF.

Sample share makes this clonotype medium-sized. The V and J genes are TRBV12-5 and TRBJ2-1; possibly TRBD2 for D (7 bases). CDR1 is LGHNT and CDR2 is FRNRAP in the germline V gene. The CDR3 covers 18 residues. V lost 4 bases and J lost 4, with 23 bases in between. The CDR3 loop reads CASGSYLGGPDLYNEQFF. The CDR3 bases are TGTGCTAGTGGTTCTTACCTGGGGGGGCCCGATCTTTACAATGAGCAGTTCTTC.